This T cell receptor (beta chain) was documented in a study of technical replicates of blood from four donors. The junction had 10 bases not matched to a gene; V was cut back by 4 bases and J by 0 bases. This CDR3 has 19 amino acids. Germline V lookup: CDR1 LGHNA, CDR2 YNFKEQ. Profiling relied on immunoSEQ multiplex PCR, and the TCRdb table lists in-frame clones only, not all of them. The sample lists about 72,000 clones; around 95% were seen once. The sample consisted of T cells isolated from PBMCs. The sequence was collected from a human donor in good health. This chain joins TRBV4-2 and TRBJ2-1, with 12 bases that match TRBD2. Written as DNA, the CDR3 is TGTGCCAGCAGCCCGACTAGCGGGGGCTCCTTAAGCTCCTACAATGAGCAGTTCTTC. Translated, it gives CASSPTSGGSLSSYNEQFF.